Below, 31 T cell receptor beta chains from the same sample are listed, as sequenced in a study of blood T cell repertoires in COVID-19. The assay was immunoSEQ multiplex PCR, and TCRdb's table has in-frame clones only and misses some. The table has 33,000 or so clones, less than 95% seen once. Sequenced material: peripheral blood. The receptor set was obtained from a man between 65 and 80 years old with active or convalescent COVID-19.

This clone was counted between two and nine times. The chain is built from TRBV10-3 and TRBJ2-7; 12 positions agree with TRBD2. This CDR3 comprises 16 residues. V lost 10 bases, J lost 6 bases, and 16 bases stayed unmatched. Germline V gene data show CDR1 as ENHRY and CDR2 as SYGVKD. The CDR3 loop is CATKSPTSGSLTEQYF. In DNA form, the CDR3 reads TGTGCCACCAAATCCCCGACTAGCGGGAGTCTAACCGAGCAGTACTTC.

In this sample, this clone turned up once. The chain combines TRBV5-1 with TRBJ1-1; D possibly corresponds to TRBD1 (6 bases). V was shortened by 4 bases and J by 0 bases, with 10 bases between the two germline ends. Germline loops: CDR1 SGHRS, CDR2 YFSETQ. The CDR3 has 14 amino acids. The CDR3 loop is CASSIGGLNTEAFF. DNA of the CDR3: TGCGCCAGCAGCATAGGGGGTTTGAACACTGAAGCTTTCTTT. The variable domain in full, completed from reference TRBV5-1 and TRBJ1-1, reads KAGVTQTPRYLIKTRGQQVTLSCSPISGHRSVSWYQQTPGQGLQFLFEYFSETQRNKGNFPGRFSGRQFSNSRSEMNVSTLELGDSALYLCASSIGGLNTEAFFGQGTRLTVV.

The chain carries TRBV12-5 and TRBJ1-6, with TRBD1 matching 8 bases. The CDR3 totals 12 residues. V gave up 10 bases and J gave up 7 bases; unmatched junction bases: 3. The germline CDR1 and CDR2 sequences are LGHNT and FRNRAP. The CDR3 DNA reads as TGTGCTATTCGACAGGGGAATTCACCCCTCCACTTT. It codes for CAIRQGNSPLHF.

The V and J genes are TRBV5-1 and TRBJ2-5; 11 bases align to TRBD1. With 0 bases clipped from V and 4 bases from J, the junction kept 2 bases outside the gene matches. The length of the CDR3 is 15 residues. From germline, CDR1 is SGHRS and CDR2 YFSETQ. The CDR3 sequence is CASSLVGQGGETQYF. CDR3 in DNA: TGCGCCAGCAGCTTGGTGGGACAGGGGGGAGAGACCCAGTACTTC.

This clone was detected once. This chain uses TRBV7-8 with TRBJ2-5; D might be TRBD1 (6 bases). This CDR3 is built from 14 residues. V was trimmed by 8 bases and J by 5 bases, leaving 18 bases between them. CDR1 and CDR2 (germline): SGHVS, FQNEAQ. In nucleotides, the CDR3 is TGTGCCAGCTCGGGCCAGGGGTACGCGGAGACCCAGTACTTC. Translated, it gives CASSGQGYAETQYF.

This CDR3 is CASSQGGGLNSNQPQHF. The CDR3 nucleotides are TGCGCCAGCAGCCAAGGGGGGGGACTCAATAGCAATCAGCCCCAGCATTTT. The chain joins TRBV4-1 to TRBJ1-5; D is possibly TRBD1 (5 bases). This CDR3 is built from 17 residues. V lost 1 base to trimming and J lost 0 bases, with 13 bases between them. The germline CDR1 and CDR2 sequences are MGHRA and YSYEKL.

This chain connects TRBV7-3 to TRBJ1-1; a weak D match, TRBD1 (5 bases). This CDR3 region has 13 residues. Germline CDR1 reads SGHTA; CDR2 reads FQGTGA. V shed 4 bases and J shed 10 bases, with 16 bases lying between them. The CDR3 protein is CASSSPGQGIAFF. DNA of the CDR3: TGTGCCAGCAGCTCTCCGGGCCAGGGAATAGCTTTCTTT.

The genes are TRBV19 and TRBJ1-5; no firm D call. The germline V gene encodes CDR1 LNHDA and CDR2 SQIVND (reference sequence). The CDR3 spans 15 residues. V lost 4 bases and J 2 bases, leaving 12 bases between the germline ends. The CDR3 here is CASSRAWRGNQPQHF. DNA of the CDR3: TGTGCCAGTAGTAGAGCCTGGAGGGGCAATCAGCCCCAGCATTTT.

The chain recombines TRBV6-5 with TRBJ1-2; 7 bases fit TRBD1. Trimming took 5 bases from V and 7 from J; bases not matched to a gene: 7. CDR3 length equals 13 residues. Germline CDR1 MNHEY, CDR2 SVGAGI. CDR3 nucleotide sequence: TGTGCCAGCAGTCGGGACAGTATGAGTGGCTACACCTTC. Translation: CASSRDSMSGYTF.

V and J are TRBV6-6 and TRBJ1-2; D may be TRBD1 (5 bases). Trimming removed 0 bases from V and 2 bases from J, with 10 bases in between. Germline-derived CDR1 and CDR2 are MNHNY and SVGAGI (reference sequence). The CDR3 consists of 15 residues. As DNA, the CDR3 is TGTGCCAGCAGTTACTCACAGGTCACGAACTATGGCTACACCTTC. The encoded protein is CASSYSQVTNYGYTF.

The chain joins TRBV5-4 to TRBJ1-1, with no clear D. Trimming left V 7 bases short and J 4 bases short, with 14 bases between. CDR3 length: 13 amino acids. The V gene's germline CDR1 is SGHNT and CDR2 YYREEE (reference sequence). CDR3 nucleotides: TGTGCCAGCGCCCTGAGGGATGCCACTGAAGCTTTCTTT. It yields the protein CASALRDATEAFF.

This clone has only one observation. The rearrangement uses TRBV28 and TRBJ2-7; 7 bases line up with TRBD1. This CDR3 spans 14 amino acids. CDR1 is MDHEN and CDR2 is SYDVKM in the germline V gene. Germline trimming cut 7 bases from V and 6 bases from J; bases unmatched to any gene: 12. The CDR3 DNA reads TGTGCCAGCATTCCGGGACAGTCTGCGGGCGAGCAGTACTTC. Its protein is CASIPGQSAGEQYF. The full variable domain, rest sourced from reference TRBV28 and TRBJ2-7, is DVKVTQSSRYLVKRTGEKVFLECVQDMDHENMFWYRQDPGLGLRLIYFSYDVKMKEKGDIPEGYSVSREKKERFSLILESASTNQTSMYLCASIPGQSAGEQYFGPGTRLTVT.

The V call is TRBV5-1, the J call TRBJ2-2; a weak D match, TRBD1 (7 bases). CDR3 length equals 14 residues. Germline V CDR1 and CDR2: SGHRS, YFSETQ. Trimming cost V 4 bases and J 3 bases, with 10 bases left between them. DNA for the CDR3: TGCGCCAGCAGCACCAGGGGGGACACCGGGGAGCTGTTTTTT. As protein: CASSTRGDTGELFF.

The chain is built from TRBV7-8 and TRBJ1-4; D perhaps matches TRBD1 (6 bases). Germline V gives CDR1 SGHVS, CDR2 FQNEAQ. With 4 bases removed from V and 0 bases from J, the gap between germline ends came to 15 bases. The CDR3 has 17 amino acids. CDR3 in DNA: TGTGCCAGCAGCTCGGGACAACCCACTGCAACTAATGAAAAACTGTTTTTT. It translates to CASSSGQPTATNEKLFF. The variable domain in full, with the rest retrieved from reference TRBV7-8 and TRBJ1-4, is GAGVSQSPRYKVAKRGQDVALRCDPISGHVSLFWYQQALGQGPEFLTYFQNEAQLDKSGLPSDRFFAERPEGSVSTLKIQRTQQEDSAVYLCASSSGQPTATNEKLFFGSGTQLSVL.

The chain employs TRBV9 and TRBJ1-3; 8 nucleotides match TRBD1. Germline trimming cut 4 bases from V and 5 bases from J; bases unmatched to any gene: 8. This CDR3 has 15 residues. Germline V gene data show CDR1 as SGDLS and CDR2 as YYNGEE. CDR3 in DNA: TGTGCCAGCAGCACCAAGACAGGGGCAAGAAACACCATATATTTT. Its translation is CASSTKTGARNTIYF.

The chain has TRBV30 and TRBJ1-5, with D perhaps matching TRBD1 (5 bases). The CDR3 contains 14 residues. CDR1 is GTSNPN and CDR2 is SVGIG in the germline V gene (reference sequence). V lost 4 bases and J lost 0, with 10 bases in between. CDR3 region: CAWTQGFSNQPQHF. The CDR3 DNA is TGTGCCTGGACCCAGGGTTTTAGCAATCAGCCCCAGCATTTT.

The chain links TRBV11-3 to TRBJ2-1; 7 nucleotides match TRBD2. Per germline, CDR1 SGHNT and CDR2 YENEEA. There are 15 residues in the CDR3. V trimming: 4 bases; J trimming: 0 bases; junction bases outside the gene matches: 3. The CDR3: CASSSSGASYNEQFF. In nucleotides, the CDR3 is TGTGCCAGCAGCTCCAGCGGGGCCTCCTACAATGAGCAGTTCTTC. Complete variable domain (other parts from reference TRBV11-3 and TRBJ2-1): EAGVVQSPRYKIIEKKQPVAFWCNPISGHNTLYWYLQNLGQGPELLIRYENEEAVDDSQLPKDRFSAERLKGVDSTLKIQPAELGDSAVYLCASSSSGASYNEQFFGPGTRLTVL.

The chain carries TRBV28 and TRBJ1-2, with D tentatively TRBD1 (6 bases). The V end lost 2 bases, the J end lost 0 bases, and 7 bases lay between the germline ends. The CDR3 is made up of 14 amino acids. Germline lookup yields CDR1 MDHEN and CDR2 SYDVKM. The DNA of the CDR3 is TGTGCCAGCAGTTTAGGACAGTCTAACTATGGCTACACCTTC. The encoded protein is CASSLGQSNYGYTF.

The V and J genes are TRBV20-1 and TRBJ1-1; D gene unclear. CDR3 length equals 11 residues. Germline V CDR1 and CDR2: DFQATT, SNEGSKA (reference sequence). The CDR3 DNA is TGCAGAGGACTCATGAACACTGAAGCTTTCTTT. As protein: CRGLMNTEAFF.

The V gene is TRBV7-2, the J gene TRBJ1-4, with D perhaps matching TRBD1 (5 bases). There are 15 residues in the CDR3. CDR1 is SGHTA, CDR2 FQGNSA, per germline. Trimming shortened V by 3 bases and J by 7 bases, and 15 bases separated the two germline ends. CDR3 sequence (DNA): TGTGCCAGCAGCTTTACCGGGGGAGGAAGTGAAAAACTGTTTTTT. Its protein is CASSFTGGGSEKLFF. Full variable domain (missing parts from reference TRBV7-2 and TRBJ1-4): GAGVSQSPSNKVTEKGKDVELRCDPISGHTALYWYRQSLGQGLEFLIYFQGNSAPDKSGLPSDRFSAERTGGSVSTLTIQRTQQEDSAVYLCASSFTGGGSEKLFFGSGTQLSVL.

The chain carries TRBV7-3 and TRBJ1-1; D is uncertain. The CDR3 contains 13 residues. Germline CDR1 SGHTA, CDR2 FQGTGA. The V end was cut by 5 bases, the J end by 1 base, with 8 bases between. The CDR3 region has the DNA TGTGCCAGCAGCGACGACTGGAACACTGAAGCTTTCTTT. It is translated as CASSDDWNTEAFF.

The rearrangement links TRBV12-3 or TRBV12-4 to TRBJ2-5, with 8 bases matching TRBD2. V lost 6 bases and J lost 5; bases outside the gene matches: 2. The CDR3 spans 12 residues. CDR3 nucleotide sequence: TGTGCCAGCAGCTGGACTAGCGAGACCCAGTACTTC. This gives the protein CASSWTSETQYF.

This chain's CDR3 is CASSPGVGEAFF. Written as DNA, the CDR3 is TGTGCCAGCAGTCCCGGGGTTGGTGAAGCTTTCTTT. J is TRBJ1-1 and V is TRBV12-3 or TRBV12-4; D remains ambiguous. V gave up 5 bases and J gave up 7 bases, with 11 bases separating them. CDR3 length: 12 amino acids.

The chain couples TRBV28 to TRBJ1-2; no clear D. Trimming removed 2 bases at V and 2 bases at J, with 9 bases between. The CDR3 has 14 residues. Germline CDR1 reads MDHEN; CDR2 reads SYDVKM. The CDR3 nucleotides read TGTGCCAGCAGTTTACCCGACATGAACTATGGCTACACCTTC. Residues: CASSLPDMNYGYTF.

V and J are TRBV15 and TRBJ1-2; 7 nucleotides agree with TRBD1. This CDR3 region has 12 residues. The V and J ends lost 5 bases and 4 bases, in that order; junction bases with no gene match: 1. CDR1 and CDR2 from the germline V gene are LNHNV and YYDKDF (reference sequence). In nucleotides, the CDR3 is TGTGCCACCAGCGGGACAGCCTATGGCTACACCTTC. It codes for CATSGTAYGYTF. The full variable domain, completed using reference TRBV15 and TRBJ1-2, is DAMVIQNPRYQVTQFGKPVTLSCSQTLNHNVMYWYQQKSSQAPKLLFHYYDKDFNNEADTPDNFQSRRPNTSFCFLDIRSPGLGDTAMYLCATSGTAYGYTFGSGTRLTVV.

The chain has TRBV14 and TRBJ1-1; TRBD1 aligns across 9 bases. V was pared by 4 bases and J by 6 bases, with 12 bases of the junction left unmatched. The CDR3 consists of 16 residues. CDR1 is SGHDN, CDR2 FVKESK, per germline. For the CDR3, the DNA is TGTGCCAGCAGCCCCCGACAGGGGGGCGCCGGGGCTGAAGCTTTCTTT. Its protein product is CASSPRQGGAGAEAFF.

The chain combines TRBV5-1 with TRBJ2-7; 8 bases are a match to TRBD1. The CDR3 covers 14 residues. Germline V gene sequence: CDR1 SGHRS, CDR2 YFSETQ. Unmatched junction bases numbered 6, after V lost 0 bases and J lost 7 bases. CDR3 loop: CASSLGTGIEEQYF. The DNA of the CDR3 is TGCGCCAGCAGCTTGGGGACAGGGATTGAAGAGCAGTACTTC.

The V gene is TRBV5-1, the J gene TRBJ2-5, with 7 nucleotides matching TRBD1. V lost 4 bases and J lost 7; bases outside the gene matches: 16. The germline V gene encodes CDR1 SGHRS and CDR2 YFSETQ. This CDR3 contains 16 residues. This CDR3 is CASSLTPDRVGATQYF. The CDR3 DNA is TGCGCCAGCAGCCTTACCCCCGACAGGGTAGGTGCGACCCAGTACTTC. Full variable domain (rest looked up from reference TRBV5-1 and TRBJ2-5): KAGVTQTPRYLIKTRGQQVTLSCSPISGHRSVSWYQQTPGQGLQFLFEYFSETQRNKGNFPGRFSGRQFSNSRSEMNVSTLELGDSALYLCASSLTPDRVGATQYFGPGTRLLVL.

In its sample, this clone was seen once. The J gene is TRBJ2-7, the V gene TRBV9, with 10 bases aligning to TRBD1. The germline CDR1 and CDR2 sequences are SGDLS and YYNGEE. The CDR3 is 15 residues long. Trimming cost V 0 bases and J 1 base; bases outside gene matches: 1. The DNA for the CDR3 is TGTGCCAGCAGCGTAGCGGGACAGGGGTCCTACGAGCAGTACTTC. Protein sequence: CASSVAGQGSYEQYF.

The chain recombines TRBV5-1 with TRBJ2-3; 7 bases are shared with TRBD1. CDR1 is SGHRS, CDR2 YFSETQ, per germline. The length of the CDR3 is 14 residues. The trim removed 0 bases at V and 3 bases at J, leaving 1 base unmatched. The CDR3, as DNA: TGCGCCAGCAGCTTGGACAGGGGTACAGATACGCAGTATTTT. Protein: CASSLDRGTDTQYF.

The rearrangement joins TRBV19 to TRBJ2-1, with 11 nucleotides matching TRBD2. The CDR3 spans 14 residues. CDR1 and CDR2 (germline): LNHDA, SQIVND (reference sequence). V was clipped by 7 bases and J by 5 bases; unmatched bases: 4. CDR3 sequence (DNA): TGTGCCAGTAATAGCGGGAGGGCCCACAATGAGCAGTTCTTC. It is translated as CASNSGRAHNEQFF.